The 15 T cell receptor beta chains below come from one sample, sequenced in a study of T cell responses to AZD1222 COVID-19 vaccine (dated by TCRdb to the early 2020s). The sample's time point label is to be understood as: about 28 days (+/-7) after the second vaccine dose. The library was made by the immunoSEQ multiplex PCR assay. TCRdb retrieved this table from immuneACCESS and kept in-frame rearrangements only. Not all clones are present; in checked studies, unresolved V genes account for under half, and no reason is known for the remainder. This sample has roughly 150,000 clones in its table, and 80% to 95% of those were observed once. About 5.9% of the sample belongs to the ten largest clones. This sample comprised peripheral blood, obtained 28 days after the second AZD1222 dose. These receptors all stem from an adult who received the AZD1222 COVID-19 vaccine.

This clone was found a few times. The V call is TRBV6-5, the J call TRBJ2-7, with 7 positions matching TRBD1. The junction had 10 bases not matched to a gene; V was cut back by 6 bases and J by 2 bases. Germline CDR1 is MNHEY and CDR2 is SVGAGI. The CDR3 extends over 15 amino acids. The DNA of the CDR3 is TGTGCCAGCAGGACAGGGCCCAATCCCACCTACGAGCAGTACTTC. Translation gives CASRTGPNPTYEQYF.

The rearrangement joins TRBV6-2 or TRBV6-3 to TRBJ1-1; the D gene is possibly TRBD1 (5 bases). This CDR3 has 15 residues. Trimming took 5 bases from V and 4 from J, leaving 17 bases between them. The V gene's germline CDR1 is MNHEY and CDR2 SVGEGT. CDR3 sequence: CASSKALERGTEAFF. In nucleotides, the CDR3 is TGTGCCAGCAGTAAAGCTCTGGAAAGGGGCACTGAAGCTTTCTTT.

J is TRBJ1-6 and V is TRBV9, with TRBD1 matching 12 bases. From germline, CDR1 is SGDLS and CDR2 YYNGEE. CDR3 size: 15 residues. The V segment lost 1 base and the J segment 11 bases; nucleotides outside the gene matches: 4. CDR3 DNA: TGTGCCAGCAGCGTATTAGGGACAGGGGGCGCACCCCTCCACTTT. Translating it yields CASSVLGTGGAPLHF. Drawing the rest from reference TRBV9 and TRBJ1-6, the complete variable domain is DSGVTQTPKHLITATGQRVTLRCSPRSGDLSVYWYQQSLDQGLQFLIQYYNGEERAKGNILERFSAQQFPDLHSELNLSSLELGDSALYFCASSVLGTGGAPLHFGNGTRLTVT.

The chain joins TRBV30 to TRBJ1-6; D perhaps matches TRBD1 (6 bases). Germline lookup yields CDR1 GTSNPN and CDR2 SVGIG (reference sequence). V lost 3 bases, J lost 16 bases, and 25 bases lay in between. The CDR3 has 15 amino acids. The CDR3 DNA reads TGTGCCTGGAGGACGGGGGATGGCAGGGGCTTTCCACTCCACTTT. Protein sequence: CAWRTGDGRGFPLHF. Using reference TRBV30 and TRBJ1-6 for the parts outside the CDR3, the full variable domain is SQTIHQWPATLVQPVGSPLSLECTVEGTSNPNLYWYRQAAGRGLQLLFYSVGIGQISSEVPQNLSASRPQDRQFILSSKKLLLSDSGFYLCAWRTGDGRGFPLHFGNGTRLTVT.

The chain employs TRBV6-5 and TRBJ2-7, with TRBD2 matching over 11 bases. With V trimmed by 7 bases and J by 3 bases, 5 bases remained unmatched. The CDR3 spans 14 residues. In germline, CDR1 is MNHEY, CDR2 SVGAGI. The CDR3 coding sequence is TGTGCCAGCACCCCCGGGACTAGCGGCTACGAGCAGTACTTC. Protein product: CASTPGTSGYEQYF.

CDR3 DNA sequence: TGTGCCTGGAGCCATCCCACAGTGGGAGGACGGAACACCATATATTTT. Residues: CAWSHPTVGGRNTIYF. The genes are TRBV30 and TRBJ1-3, with D unclear. V dropped 3 bases and J dropped 7 bases, with 22 bases sitting between them. Germline loops: CDR1 GTSNPN, CDR2 SVGIG (reference sequence). The length of the CDR3 is 16 residues. The whole variable domain, remainder taken from reference TRBV30 and TRBJ1-3, is SQTIHQWPATLVQPVGSPLSLECTVEGTSNPNLYWYRQAAGRGLQLLFYSVGIGQISSEVPQNLSASRPQDRQFILSSKKLLLSDSGFYLCAWSHPTVGGRNTIYFGEGSWLTVV.

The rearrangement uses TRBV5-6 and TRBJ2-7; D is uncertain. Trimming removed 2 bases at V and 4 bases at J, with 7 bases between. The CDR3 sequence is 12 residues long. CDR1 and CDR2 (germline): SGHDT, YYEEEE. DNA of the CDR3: TGTGCCAGCAGCTTAGGCTGGTACGAGCAGTACTTC. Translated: CASSLGWYEQYF.

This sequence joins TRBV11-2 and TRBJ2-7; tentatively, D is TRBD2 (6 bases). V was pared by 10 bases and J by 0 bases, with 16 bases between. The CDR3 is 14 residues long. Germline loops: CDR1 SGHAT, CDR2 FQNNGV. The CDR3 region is CAISDRGSSYEQYF. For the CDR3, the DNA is TGTGCCATTTCGGACCGGGGGAGCTCCTACGAGCAGTACTTC.

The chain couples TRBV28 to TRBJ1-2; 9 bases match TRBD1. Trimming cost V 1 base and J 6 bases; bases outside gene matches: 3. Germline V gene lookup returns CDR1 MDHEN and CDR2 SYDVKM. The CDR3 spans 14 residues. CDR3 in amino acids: CASSLSDRGDGYTF. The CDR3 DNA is TGTGCCAGCAGTTTATCGGACAGGGGTGATGGCTACACCTTC.

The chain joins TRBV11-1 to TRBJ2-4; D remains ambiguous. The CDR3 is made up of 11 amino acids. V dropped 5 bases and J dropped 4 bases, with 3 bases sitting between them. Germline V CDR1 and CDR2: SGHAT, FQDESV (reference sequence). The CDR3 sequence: CASSQKNIQYF. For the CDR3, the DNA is TGTGCCAGCAGCCAAAAAAACATTCAGTACTTC.

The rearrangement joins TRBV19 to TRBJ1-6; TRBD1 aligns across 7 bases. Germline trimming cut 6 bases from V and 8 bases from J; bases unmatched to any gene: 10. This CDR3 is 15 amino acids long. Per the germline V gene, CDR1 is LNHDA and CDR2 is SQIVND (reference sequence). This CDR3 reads CASRITGTAYSPLHF. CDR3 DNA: TGTGCCAGTAGAATAACCGGGACAGCCTATTCACCCCTCCACTTT.

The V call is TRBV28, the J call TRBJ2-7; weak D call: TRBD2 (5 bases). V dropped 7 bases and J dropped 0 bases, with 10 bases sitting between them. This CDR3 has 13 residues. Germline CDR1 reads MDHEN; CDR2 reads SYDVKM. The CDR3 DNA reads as TGTGCCAGCATAAGCGGAGTCTCCTACGAGCAGTACTTC. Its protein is CASISGVSYEQYF.

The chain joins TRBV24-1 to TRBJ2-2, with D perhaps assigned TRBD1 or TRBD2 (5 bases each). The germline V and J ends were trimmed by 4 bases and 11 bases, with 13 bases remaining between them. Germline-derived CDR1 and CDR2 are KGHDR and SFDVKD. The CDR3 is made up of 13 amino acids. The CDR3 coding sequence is TGTGCCACCAGTGAGGGACCGAACCCCGAGCTGTTTTTT. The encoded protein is CATSEGPNPELFF.

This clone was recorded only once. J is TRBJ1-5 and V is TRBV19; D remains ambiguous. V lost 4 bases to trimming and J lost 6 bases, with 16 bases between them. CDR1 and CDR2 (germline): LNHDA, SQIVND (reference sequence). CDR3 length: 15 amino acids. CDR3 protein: CASSTGRVPVQPQHF. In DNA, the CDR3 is TGTGCCAGTAGTACCGGCCGGGTCCCAGTTCAGCCCCAGCATTTT.

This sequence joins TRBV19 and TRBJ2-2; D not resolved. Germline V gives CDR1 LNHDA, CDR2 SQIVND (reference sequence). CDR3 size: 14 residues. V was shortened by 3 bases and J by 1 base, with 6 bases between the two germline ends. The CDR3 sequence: CASSIRGNTGELFF. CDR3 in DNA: TGTGCCAGTAGTATTCGTGGGAACACCGGGGAGCTGTTTTTT.